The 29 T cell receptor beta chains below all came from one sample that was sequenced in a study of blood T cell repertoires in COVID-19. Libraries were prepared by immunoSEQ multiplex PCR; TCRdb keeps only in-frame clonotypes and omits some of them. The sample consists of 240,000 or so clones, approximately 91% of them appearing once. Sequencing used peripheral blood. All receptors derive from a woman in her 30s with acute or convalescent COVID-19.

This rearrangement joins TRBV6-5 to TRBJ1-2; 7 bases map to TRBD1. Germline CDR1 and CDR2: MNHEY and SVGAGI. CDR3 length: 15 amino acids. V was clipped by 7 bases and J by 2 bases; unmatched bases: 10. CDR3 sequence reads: CASKGTAGQNYGYTF. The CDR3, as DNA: TGTGCCAGCAAGGGAACGGCGGGACAGAACTATGGCTACACCTTC.

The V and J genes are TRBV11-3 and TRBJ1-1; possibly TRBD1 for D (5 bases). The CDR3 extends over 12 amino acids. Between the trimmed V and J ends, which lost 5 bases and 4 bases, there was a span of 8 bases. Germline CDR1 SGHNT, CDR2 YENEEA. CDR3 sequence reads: CASSGQGTEAFF. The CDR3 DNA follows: TGTGCCAGCAGCGGGCAGGGCACTGAAGCTTTCTTT.

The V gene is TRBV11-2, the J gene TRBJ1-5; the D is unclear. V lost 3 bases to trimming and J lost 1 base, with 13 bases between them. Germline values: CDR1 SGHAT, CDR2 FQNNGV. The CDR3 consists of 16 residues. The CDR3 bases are TGTGCCAGCAGCTTGGGTCAGGTGGCGAGCAATCAGCCCCAGCATTTT. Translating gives CASSLGQVASNQPQHF.

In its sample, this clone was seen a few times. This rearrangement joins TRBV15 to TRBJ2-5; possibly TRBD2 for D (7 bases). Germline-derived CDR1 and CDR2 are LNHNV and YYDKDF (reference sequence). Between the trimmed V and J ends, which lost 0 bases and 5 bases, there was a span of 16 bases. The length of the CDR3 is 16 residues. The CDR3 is CATSRDLQGGTETQYF. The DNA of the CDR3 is TGTGCCACCAGCAGAGATCTACAGGGAGGGACGGAGACCCAGTACTTC.

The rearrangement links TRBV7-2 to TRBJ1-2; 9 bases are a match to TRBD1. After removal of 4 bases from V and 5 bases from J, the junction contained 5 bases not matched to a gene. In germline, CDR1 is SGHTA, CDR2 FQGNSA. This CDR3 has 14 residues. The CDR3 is CASSSRDREYGYTF. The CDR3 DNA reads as TGTGCCAGCAGCTCCAGGGACAGGGAGTATGGCTACACCTTC.

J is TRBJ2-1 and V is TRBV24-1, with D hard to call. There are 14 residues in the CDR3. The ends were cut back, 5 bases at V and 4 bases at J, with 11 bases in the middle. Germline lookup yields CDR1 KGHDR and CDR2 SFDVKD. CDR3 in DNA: TGTGCCACCAGTGGACCCCCAGCGTACAATGAGCAGTTCTTC. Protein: CATSGPPAYNEQFF.

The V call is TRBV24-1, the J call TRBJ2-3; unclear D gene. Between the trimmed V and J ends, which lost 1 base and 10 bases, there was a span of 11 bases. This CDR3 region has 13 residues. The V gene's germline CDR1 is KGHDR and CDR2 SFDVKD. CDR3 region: CATSDLYQEAQYF. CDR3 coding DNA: TGTGCCACCAGTGATTTATATCAGGAAGCGCAGTATTTT.

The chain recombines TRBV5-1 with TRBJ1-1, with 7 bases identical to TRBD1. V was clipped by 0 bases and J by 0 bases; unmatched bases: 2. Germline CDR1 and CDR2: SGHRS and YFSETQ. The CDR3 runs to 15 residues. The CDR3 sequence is CASSLEGQMNTEAFF. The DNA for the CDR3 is TGCGCCAGCAGCTTGGAGGGACAGATGAACACTGAAGCTTTCTTT.

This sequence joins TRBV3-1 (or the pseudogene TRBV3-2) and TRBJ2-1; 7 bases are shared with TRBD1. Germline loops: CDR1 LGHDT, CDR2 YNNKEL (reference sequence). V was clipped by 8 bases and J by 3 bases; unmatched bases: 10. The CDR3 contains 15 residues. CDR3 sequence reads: CASQGFGQVYNEQFF. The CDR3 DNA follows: TGTGCCAGCCAAGGATTTGGACAGGTCTACAATGAGCAGTTCTTC.

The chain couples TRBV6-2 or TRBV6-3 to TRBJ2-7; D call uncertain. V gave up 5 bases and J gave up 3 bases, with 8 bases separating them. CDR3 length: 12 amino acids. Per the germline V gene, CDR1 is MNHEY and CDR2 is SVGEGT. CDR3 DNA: TGTGCCAGCAGTACCATCAGCTACGAGCAGTACTTC. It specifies CASSTISYEQYF.

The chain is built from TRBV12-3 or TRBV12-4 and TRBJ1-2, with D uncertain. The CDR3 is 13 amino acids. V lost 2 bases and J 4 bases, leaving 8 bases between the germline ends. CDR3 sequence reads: CASSLTGIYGYTF. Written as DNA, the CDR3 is TGTGCCAGCAGTTTAACGGGTATCTATGGCTACACCTTC.

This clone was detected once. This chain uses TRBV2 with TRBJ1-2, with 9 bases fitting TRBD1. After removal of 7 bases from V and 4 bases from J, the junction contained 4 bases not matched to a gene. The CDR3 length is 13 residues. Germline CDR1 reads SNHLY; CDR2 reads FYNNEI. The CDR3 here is CASTGQGSYGYTF. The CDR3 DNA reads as TGTGCCAGCACGGGACAGGGCTCCTATGGCTACACCTTC.

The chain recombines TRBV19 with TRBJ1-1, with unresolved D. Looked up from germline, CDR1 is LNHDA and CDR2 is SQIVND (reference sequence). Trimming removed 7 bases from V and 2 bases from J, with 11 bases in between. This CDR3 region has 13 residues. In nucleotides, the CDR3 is TGTGCCAGTAACCAGCAGGATAACACTGAAGCTTTCTTT. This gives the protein CASNQQDNTEAFF. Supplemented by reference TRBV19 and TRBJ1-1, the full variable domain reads DGGITQSPKYLFRKEGQNVTLSCEQNLNHDAMYWYRQDPGQGLRLIYYSQIVNDFQKGDIAEGYSVSREKKESFPLTVTSAQKNPTAFYLCASNQQDNTEAFFGQGTRLTVV.

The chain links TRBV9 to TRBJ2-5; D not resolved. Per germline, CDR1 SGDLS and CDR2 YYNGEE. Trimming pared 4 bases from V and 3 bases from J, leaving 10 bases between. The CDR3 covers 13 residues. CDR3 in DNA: TGTGCCAGCAGCTCACGCCAGAAAGAGACCCAGTACTTC. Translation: CASSSRQKETQYF.

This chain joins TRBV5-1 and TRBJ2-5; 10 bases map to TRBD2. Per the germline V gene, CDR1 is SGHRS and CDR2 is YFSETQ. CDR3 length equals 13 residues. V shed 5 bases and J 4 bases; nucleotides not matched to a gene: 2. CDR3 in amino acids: CASSSSGRETQYF. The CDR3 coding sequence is TGCGCCAGCAGTTCTAGCGGGAGAGAGACCCAGTACTTC. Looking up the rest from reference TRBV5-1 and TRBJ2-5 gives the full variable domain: KAGVTQTPRYLIKTRGQQVTLSCSPISGHRSVSWYQQTPGQGLQFLFEYFSETQRNKGNFPGRFSGRQFSNSRSEMNVSTLELGDSALYLCASSSSGRETQYFGPGTRLLVL.

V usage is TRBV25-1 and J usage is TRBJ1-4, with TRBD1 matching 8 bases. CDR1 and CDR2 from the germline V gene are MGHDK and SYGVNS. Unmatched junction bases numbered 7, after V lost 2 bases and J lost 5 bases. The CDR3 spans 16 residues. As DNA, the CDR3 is TGTGCCAGCAGTGAACCCCGAGGACAGGGAAATGAAAAACTGTTTTTT. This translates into CASSEPRGQGNEKLFF.

The CDR3 region has the DNA TGCAGCGTTGAGACCTGGACTAGGTGGCATAGTAATGAGCAGTTCTTC. Translated: CSVETWTRWHSNEQFF. This rearrangement joins TRBV29-1 to TRBJ2-1, with 7 bases lining up with TRBD2. The germline gives CDR1 SQVTM, CDR2 ANQGSEA. V shed 3 bases, J shed 7 bases, and the junction held 15 bases outside the gene matches. There are 16 residues in the CDR3.

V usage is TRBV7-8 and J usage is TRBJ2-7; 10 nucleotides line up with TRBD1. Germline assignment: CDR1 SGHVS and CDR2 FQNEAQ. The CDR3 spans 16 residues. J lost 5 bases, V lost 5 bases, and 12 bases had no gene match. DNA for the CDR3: TGTGCCAGCAGCCCGGGACAGGGGTTGGTTCTCCACGAGCAGTACTTC. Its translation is CASSPGQGLVLHEQYF.

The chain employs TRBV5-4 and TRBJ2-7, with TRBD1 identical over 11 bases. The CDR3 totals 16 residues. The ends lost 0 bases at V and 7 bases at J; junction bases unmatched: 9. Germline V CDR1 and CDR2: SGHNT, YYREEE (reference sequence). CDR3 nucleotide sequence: TGTGCCAGCAGCTTGGGTCCCACCGGGACAGGGGGAGAGCAGTACTTC. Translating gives CASSLGPTGTGGEQYF.

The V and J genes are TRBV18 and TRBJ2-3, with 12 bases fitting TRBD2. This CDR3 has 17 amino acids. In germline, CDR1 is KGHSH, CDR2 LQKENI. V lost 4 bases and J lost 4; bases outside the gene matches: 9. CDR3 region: CASSLRLAGAGPDTQYF. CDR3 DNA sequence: TGTGCCAGCTCACTGCGACTAGCGGGAGCGGGGCCAGATACGCAGTATTTT.

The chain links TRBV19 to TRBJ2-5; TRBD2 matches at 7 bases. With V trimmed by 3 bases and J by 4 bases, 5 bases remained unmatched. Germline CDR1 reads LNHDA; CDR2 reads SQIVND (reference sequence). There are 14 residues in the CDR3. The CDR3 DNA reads TGTGCCAGTAGTATGGGTCCTAGCGGAGAGACCCAGTACTTC. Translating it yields CASSMGPSGETQYF.

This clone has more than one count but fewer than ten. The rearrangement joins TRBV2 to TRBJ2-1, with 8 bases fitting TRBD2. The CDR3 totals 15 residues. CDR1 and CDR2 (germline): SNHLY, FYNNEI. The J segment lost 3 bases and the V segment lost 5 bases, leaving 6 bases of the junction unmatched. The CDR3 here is CASSSRTSLYNEQFF. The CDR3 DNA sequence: TGTGCCAGCAGTTCCCGGACTAGCCTCTACAATGAGCAGTTCTTC.

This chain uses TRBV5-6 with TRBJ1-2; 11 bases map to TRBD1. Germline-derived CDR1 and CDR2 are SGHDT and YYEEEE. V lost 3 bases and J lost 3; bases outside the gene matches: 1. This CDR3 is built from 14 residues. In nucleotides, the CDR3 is TGTGCCAGCAGCTCGGACAGGGGGCACTATGGCTACACCTTC. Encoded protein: CASSSDRGHYGYTF.

This CDR3 reads CASSIDSGGPGSPLHF. The CDR3 coding sequence is TGTGCCAGTAGTATAGATTCCGGAGGGCCAGGATCACCCCTCCACTTT. The chain carries TRBV19 and TRBJ1-6; D unclear. The V gene lost 0 bases and the J gene lost 10 bases, with 16 bases spanning the gap. The CDR3 contains 16 residues. Germline CDR1 LNHDA, CDR2 SQIVND (reference sequence).

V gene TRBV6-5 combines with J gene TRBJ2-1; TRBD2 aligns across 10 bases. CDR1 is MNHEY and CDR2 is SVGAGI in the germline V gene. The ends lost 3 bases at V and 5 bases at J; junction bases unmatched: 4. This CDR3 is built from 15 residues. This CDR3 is CASSYSGLADNEQFF. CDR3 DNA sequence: TGTGCCAGCAGTTATTCAGGACTAGCGGACAATGAGCAGTTCTTC.

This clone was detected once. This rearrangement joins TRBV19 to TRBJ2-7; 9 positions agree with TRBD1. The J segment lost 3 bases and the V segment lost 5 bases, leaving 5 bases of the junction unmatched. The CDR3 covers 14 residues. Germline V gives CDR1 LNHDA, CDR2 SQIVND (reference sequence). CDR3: CASSPTGQGYEQYF. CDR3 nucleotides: TGTGCCAGTAGTCCGACGGGACAGGGCTACGAGCAGTACTTC. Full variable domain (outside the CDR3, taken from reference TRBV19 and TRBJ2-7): DGGITQSPKYLFRKEGQNVTLSCEQNLNHDAMYWYRQDPGQGLRLIYYSQIVNDFQKGDIAEGYSVSREKKESFPLTVTSAQKNPTAFYLCASSPTGQGYEQYFGPGTRLTVT.

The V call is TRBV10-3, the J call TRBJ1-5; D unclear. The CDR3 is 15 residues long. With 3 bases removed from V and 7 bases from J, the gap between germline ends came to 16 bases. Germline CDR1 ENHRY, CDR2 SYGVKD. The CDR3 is CAISDQSRVGQPQHF. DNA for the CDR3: TGTGCCATCAGTGACCAATCGAGGGTGGGACAGCCCCAGCATTTT.

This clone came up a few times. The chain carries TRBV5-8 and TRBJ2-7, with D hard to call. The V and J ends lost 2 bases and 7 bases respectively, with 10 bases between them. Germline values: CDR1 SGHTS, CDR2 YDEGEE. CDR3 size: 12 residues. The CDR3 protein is CASSLTYREQYF. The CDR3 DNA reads TGTGCCAGCAGCTTAACTTATCGGGAGCAGTACTTC.

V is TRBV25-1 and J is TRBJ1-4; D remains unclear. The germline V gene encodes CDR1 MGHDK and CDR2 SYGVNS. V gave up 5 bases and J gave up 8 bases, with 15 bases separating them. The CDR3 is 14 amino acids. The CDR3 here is CASSTVGSGEKLFF. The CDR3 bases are TGTGCCAGCAGTACCGTAGGTTCGGGGGAAAAACTGTTTTTT.